This is a list of T cell receptor beta chains from one sample in a study of T-cell memory formation after mild COVID-19. TCRdb itself ran the 5' RACE reads through MiXCR, one entry per CDR3 protein. The sample lists around 320,000 distinct CDR3 sequences; 14% were seen once. The sample was PBMCs or a T cell subset sorted from them (not recorded which). These receptors all stem from a man aged 18 to 30 who had mild COVID-19 (a few samples of this study predate the infection). Cell type and time point are not known. The CDR3 runs from the conserved cysteine through the conserved F or W. A D gene is named only where the DNA matches it firmly. Only some rows state a clone size, as once, few, many or a class for expanded clones.

J	D	V	size	CDR3	DNA
TRBJ2-5	NA	TRBV5-5	NA	CASSPIGELTSQETQYF	TGTGCCAGCAGCCCGATAGGGGAATTGACTAGCCAAGAGACCCAGTACTTC
TRBJ1-1	NA	TRBV7-2	few	CASTPWVSDRNTEAFF	TGTGCCAGCACCCCGTGGGTATCGGACAGGAACACTGAAGCTTTCTTT
TRBJ2-7	TRBD2	TRBV29-1	NA	CSAYERGGGSYEQYF	TGCAGCGCATACGAGCGGGGGGGAGGCTCCTACGAGCAGTACTTC
TRBJ2-2	NA	TRBV5-1	NA	CASRRADANTGELFF	TGCGCCAGCAGACGAGCGGACGCGAACACCGGGGAGCTGTTTTTT
TRBJ2-3	TRBD1	TRBV11-3	NA	CASSPGGQGLADTQYF	TGTGCCAGCAGCCCAGGGGGACAGGGTCTGGCAGATACGCAGTATTTT
TRBJ2-3	NA	TRBV20-1	NA	CSAPTTDTQYF	TGCAGTGCCCCAACCACAGATACGCAGTATTTT
TRBJ2-5	TRBD1	TRBV5-1	NA	CASSLWQDRLQETQYF	TGCGCCAGCAGCTTGTGGCAGGACAGGTTACAAGAGACCCAGTACTTC
TRBJ1-2	NA	TRBV6-5	few	CASSYGPGGRQGGYTF	TGTGCCAGCAGTTACGGCCCTGGGGGGCGCCAGGGTGGCTACACCTTC
TRBJ2-2	NA	TRBV3-1	NA	CASSQGVSTGELFF	TGTGCCAGCAGCCAAGGTGTCAGCACCGGGGAGCTGTTTTTT
TRBJ2-5	NA	TRBV7-9	NA	CASSLEYRSQETQYF	TGTGCCAGCAGCTTAGAGTACAGGAGCCAAGAGACCCAGTACTTC
TRBJ2-5	NA	TRBV5-6	NA	CASSFITSGETQYF	TGTGCCAGCAGCTTCATCACCTCGGGAGAGACCCAGTACTTC
TRBJ2-4	TRBD1	TRBV6-2/TRBV6-3	few	CASRKTGGVAKNIQYF	TGTGCCAGCAGAAAAACAGGGGGTGTAGCCAAAAACATTCAGTACTTC
TRBJ1-4	TRBD1	TRBV2	few	CASSALRDRTNEKLFF	TGTGCCAGCAGTGCCCTCCGGGACAGGACTAATGAAAAACTGTTTTTT
TRBJ2-2	TRBD1	TRBV6-6	few	CASSSPGTGSGELFF	TGTGCCAGCAGCAGCCCCGGGACAGGATCCGGGGAGCTGTTTTTT
TRBJ1-2	NA	TRBV9	NA	CASSAPPGGYTF	TGTGCCAGCAGCGCCCCTCCCGGTGGCTACACCTTC
TRBJ2-1	TRBD2	TRBV12-3/TRBV12-4	many	CASSLGGLGYNEQFF	TGTGCCAGCAGTTTGGGGGGACTAGGCTACAATGAGCAGTTCTTC
TRBJ1-1	TRBD1	TRBV5-1	many	CASSPHNRGGIF	TGCGCCAGCAGCCCTCACAACAGGGGTGGAATCTTT
TRBJ2-5	NA	TRBV4-3	many	CASSRDYQETQYF	TGCGCCAGCAGCCGGGACTACCAAGAGACCCAGTACTTC
TRBJ2-3	TRBD1	TRBV5-1	NA	CASSKDRGDTDTQYF	TGCGCCAGCAGCAAGGACAGGGGTGACACAGATACGCAGTATTTT
TRBJ1-6	TRBD1	TRBV7-2	NA	CASSEQGSSSPLHF	TGTGCCAGCAGCGAACAGGGGTCTAGTTCACCCCTCCACTTT
TRBJ1-1	TRBD1	TRBV2	NA	CASRETGWDTEAFF	TGTGCCAGCAGAGAGACAGGGTGGGACACTGAAGCTTTCTTT
TRBJ1-5	TRBD1	TRBV28	NA	CASSFGDRGHQPQHF	TGTGCCAGCAGTTTTGGGGACAGGGGGCATCAGCCCCAGCATTTT
TRBJ2-3	TRBD1	TRBV20-1	few	CSARRLSQGAWSDTQYF	TGCAGTGCTAGGCGCCTTTCACAGGGGGCTTGGTCAGATACGCAGTATTTT
TRBJ2-5	NA	TRBV6-6	few	CASQDVDPQETQYF	TGTGCCAGTCAGGACGTTGATCCCCAAGAGACCCAGTACTTC
TRBJ2-5	NA	TRBV28	NA	CASNMDGQETQYF	TGTGCCAGCAATATGGACGGACAAGAGACCCAGTACTTC
TRBJ2-1	NA	TRBV6-5	NA	CASSYDGRDWDEQFF	TGTGCCAGCAGTTACGATGGCAGGGATTGGGATGAGCAGTTCTTC
TRBJ2-2	NA	TRBV7-9	NA	CASSRGAGAPIRELFF	TGTGCCAGCAGCCGGGGGGCGGGGGCCCCCATCCGGGAGCTGTTTTTT
TRBJ2-3	TRBD2	TRBV7-3	many	CASSPSGGAPDTQYF	TGTGCCAGCAGCCCGAGCGGGGGGGCACCAGATACGCAGTATTTT
TRBJ1-5	NA	TRBV7-8	NA	CASSLTASFNQPQHF	TGTGCCAGCAGCCTGACAGCCAGCTTTAATCAGCCCCAGCATTTT
TRBJ2-6	NA	TRBV6-5	NA	CASRLGPSSGANVLTF	TGTGCCAGCAGATTGGGGCCGAGCTCTGGGGCCAACGTCCTGACTTTC
TRBJ2-3	NA	TRBV4-3	many	CASSQRGQVMDTQYF	TGCGCCAGCAGCCAGCGGGGGCAGGTTATGGATACGCAGTATTTT
TRBJ2-3	TRBD1	TRBV29-1	NA	CSASGTGGSDTQYF	TGCAGCGCCTCGGGGACAGGGGGCTCAGATACGCAGTATTTT
TRBJ2-3	TRBD2	TRBV5-1	many	CASSLGVAGGRADTQYF	TGCGCCAGCAGCTTGGGCGTAGCGGGGGGCAGGGCAGATACGCAGTATTTT
TRBJ2-3	TRBD1	TRBV7-8	NA	CASSSRPGQGLGRTDTQYF	TGTGCCAGCAGCTCGCGTCCGGGACAGGGGTTAGGACGCACAGATACGCAGTATTTT
TRBJ2-1	NA	TRBV5-1	many	CASSLGTVYNEQFF	TGCGCCAGCAGCTTGGGGACAGTGTACAATGAGCAGTTCTTC
TRBJ1-4	TRBD1	TRBV5-4	few	CASSKQGAVEKLFF	TGTGCCAGCAGCAAACAGGGGGCGGTTGAAAAACTGTTTTTT
TRBJ2-2	TRBD1	TRBV12-3/TRBV12-4	few	CASRLGQGRRELFF	TGTGCCAGCAGACTCGGACAGGGAAGGCGGGAGCTGTTTTTT
TRBJ2-2	NA	TRBV12-3/TRBV12-4	many	CASSLGRQGSGELFF	TGTGCCAGCAGTTTAGGGCGGCAGGGGAGCGGGGAGCTGTTTTTT
TRBJ2-5	TRBD1	TRBV6-5	NA	CASSRRGREETQYF	TGTGCCAGCAGTCGCAGGGGGCGCGAAGAGACCCAGTACTTC